This T cell receptor (beta chain) is from a study of cytomegalovirus exposure and HLA in healthy donors. As regards this clone: Its antigen is not identified.

Study results and limitations: Most CMV-associated TCR beta chains appeared HLA-restricted in a later analysis. Follow-up analysis found HLA locus-dependent TCR association rates, highest for DRB1 and lowest for HLA-C.

It was with 60 Vbeta and 13 Jbeta primers that the PCR ran. TCRdb keeps only in-frame clones here, not all; method: immunoSEQ multiplex PCR. The sample has around 150,000 clones, around 76% seen once. The germline V and J ends were trimmed by 11 bases and 0 bases, with 21 bases remaining between them. Germline V gene lookup returns CDR1 ENHRY and CDR2 SYGVKD. There are 16 residues in the CDR3. This TCR was sampled from a female donor in good health and CMV-seronegative. Sequenced: PBMCs. V gene TRBV10-3 combines with J gene TRBJ2-3; D is undetermined. The CDR3 nucleotides read TGTGCCGTCACTGGTCGCTTGGGCCTAAGCACAGATACGCAGTATTTT. The encoded protein is CAVTGRLGLSTDTQYF.